This T cell receptor (beta chain) originates from a study of blood T cell repertoires in COVID-19. Looking at the study overall: Sites across the United States, Italy and Spain contributed samples from acute and convalescent COVID-19.

CDR1 LNHDA and CDR2 SQIVND come from the germline V gene (reference sequence). The ends were cut back, 6 bases at V and 8 bases at J, with 13 bases in the middle. The CDR3 contains 12 residues. In the study's own analysis: Using reference gene primer amplification, nucleated cell counts were estimated. Data came from immunoSEQ multiplex PCR; TCRdb stores just in-frame clones and leaves some out. D and trimming come from the DNA, and the V and J calls and clone size come from that table. The data contain some 260,000 clones, about 86% of them singletons. The participants were between about 18 and 100 years old and came from 24 US areas.

The V and J genes are TRBV19 and TRBJ1-2; D remains unclear. The sequence was obtained from a man younger than 40 with acute COVID-19. The specimen sequenced was PBMCs or T cells enriched from blood (not recorded which). CDR3 sequence (DNA): TGTGCCAGTAGGAACTTCTCACGGGGCTACACCTTC. This codes for CASRNFSRGYTF.